Detailed here is one T cell receptor beta chain. Its antigen is as yet unknown. The entry originates in a study of cytomegalovirus exposure and HLA in healthy donors. Study-wide findings and caveats: Earlier analysis yielded a pattern in which most TCR beta V segments were productive about 90% or about 30% of the time.

PCR primers comprised 60 Vbeta and 13 Jbeta primers. The data were produced by immunoSEQ multiplex PCR, yet TCRdb's version contains in-frame clones alone and is incomplete. The sample records more than 150,000 clones, about four fifths being singletons. Germline V gene data show CDR1 as LNHNV and CDR2 as YYDKDF (reference sequence). The CDR3 spans 17 residues. V shed 3 bases and J shed 5 bases, with 22 bases lying between them. The sequenced sample consisted of PBMCs. This receptor was obtained from a woman in her thirties in good health and CMV-seropositive. The gene calls are TRBV15 and TRBJ2-5; weak D call: TRBD1 (6 bases). DNA for the CDR3: TGTGCCACCAGCAGGGAGTACAGGGAGATGAGCCTGGAGACCCAGTACTTC. Translation gives CATSREYREMSLETQYF.